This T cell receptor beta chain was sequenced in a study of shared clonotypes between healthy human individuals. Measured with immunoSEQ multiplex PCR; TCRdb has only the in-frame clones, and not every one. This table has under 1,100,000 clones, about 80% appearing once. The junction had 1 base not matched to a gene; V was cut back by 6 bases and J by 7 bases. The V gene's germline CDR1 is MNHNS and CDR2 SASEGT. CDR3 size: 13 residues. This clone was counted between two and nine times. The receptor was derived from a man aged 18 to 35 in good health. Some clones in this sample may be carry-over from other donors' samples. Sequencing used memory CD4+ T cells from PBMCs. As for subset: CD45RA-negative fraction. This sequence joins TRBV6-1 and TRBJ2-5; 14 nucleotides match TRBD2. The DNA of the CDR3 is TGTGCCAGCAGAGGACTAGCGGGAGGGACCCAGTACTTC. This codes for CASRGLAGGTQYF.